These 15 T cell receptor beta chains were sequenced from one sample in a study of blood T cells in healthy people across ages. A second PCR of 7 to 11 cycles used a sample-barcoded 5' primer and a J-beta primer mix. TCRdb passed the 5' RACE reads through MiXCR, listing each CDR3 protein once. The table shows some 1.4 million distinct CDR3 sequences, with around two fifths occurring only once. The sample was blood. Receptors were obtained from a woman younger than 35 in good health.

The table lists this clonotype with a few counts. This chain uses TRBV12-3 or TRBV12-4 with TRBJ2-7; 9 bases map to TRBD2. The CDR3 contains 16 residues. Trimming took 3 bases from V and 1 from J; bases not matched to a gene: 7. The CDR3 region is CASSFLVAGVSYEQYF. DNA for the CDR3: TGTGCCAGCAGTTTTTTGGTAGCGGGGGTATCCTACGAGCAGTACTTC.

This clonotype has only one observation. The rearrangement joins TRBV20-1 to TRBJ2-1, with D perhaps matching TRBD2 (5 bases). The CDR3 sequence is 16 residues long. V lost 1 base and J lost 0, with 13 bases in between. CDR1 and CDR2 (germline): DFQATT, SNEGSKA (reference sequence). The CDR3 sequence is CSARGLPGSSYNEQFF. In DNA, the CDR3 is TGCAGTGCTAGAGGCTTACCGGGGAGCTCCTACAATGAGCAGTTCTTC.

The sample holds many counts of this clonotype. The V call is TRBV29-1, the J call TRBJ2-7; D uncertain. Gene TRBJ2-5 matches the end of the DNA better, so the J call may be wrong. This CDR3 comprises 14 residues. Germline loops: CDR1 SQVTM, CDR2 ANQGSEA. CDR3 DNA: TGCAGCGTTGAAGATCTGAGTAACCCAGGGACCCAGTACTTC. Translating gives CSVEDLSNPGTQYF.

The sample holds a few counts of this clonotype. V gene TRBV2 combines with J gene TRBJ2-7; D is undetermined. Germline V lookup: CDR1 SNHLY, CDR2 FYNNEI. The V end lost 1 base, the J end lost 7 bases, and 17 bases lay between the germline ends. CDR3 length equals 15 residues. CDR3 nucleotides: TGTGCCAGCAGTGAAGTCGGAGACAACTCTGAAGAGCAGTACTTC. Residues: CASSEVGDNSEEQYF.

This chain joins TRBV4-2 and TRBJ2-7, with D tentatively TRBD1 (6 bases). The CDR3 loop spans 15 amino acids. Germline V CDR1 and CDR2: LGHNA, YNFKEQ. Between the trimmed V and J ends, which lost 0 bases and 1 base, there was a span of 10 bases. In DNA, the CDR3 is TGTGCCAGCAGCCAAGAGGCTCAGGGGTCCTACGAGCAGTACTTC. Protein sequence: CASSQEAQGSYEQYF.

The J gene is TRBJ2-5, the V gene TRBV4-1; unclear D gene. The V end lost 4 bases, the J end lost 5 bases, and 14 bases lay between the germline ends. The germline CDR1 and CDR2 sequences are MGHRA and YSYEKL. The CDR3 sequence is 14 residues long. The CDR3 nucleotides read TGCGCCAGCAGCCGTAGCCCGGCGGACGAGACCCAGTACTTC. Protein product: CASSRSPADETQYF.

This clonotype was recorded a few times. The gene calls are TRBV12-3 or TRBV12-4 and TRBJ2-6; D is unresolved. V dropped 6 bases and J dropped 3 bases, with 15 bases sitting between them. CDR3 length equals 16 residues. CDR3 nucleotide sequence: TGTGCCAGCAGCACGTACGGAGTTGGTGGGGCCAACGTCCTGACTTTC. It specifies CASSTYGVGGANVLTF.

V gene TRBV3-1 combines with J gene TRBJ1-2, with D unresolved. Trimming took 0 bases from V and 1 from J, leaving 9 bases between them. The CDR3 extends over 15 amino acids. Germline V CDR1 and CDR2: LGHDT, YNNKEL (reference sequence). The CDR3 loop is CASSQDNRVNYGYTF. The CDR3 nucleotides read TGTGCCAGCAGCCAAGATAACCGGGTTAACTATGGCTACACCTTC.

This chain joins TRBV20-1 and TRBJ2-5; no definite D call. Germline V gives CDR1 DFQATT, CDR2 SNEGSKA (reference sequence). Trimming removed 0 bases from V and 5 bases from J, with 10 bases in between. The CDR3 totals 13 residues. DNA of the CDR3: TGCAGTGCTAGAGATTTGGCTCCGGAGACCCAGTACTTC. Encoded protein: CSARDLAPETQYF.

This chain connects TRBV7-9 to TRBJ1-1; D gene uncertain. V gave up 3 bases and J gave up 1 base, with 6 bases separating them. Germline CDR1 reads SEHNR; CDR2 reads FQNEAQ (reference sequence). The CDR3 extends over 13 amino acids. The CDR3 nucleotides are TGTGCCAGCAGCTTGGAGTCGAACACTGAAGCTTTCTTT. Translation: CASSLESNTEAFF.

This clonotype was counted a few times. The chain has TRBV9 and TRBJ1-2; the D is unclear. CDR1 and CDR2 (germline): SGDLS, YYNGEE. V lost 0 bases and J lost 3, with 15 bases in between. The CDR3 runs to 16 residues. The CDR3 DNA reads as TGTGCCAGCAGCGTAGTTACGGCACTAGAGCACTATGGCTACACCTTC. It encodes CASSVVTALEHYGYTF.

V and J are TRBV6-2 or TRBV6-3 and TRBJ2-3; D is ambiguous. This CDR3 spans 13 amino acids. Germline CDR1 is MNHEY and CDR2 is SVGEGT. V lost 6 bases to trimming and J lost 5 bases, with 12 bases between them. The CDR3 sequence is CASRLVGEDTQYF. In nucleotides, the CDR3 is TGTGCCAGCAGATTGGTTGGGGAAGATACGCAGTATTTT.

The chain employs TRBV20-1 and TRBJ1-2, with TRBD1 matching over 7 bases. This CDR3 spans 13 amino acids. The ends lost 5 bases at V and 4 bases at J; junction bases unmatched: 7. From germline, CDR1 is DFQATT and CDR2 SNEGSKA (reference sequence). Written as DNA, the CDR3 is TGCAGTGCTTACAGGGGAGGGGGCTATGGCTACACCTTC. Protein: CSAYRGGGYGYTF.

The chain is built from TRBV14 and TRBJ2-1, with 12 bases matching TRBD2. The CDR3 covers 16 residues. The V segment lost 0 bases and the J segment 10 bases; nucleotides outside the gene matches: 7. CDR1 and CDR2 (germline): SGHDN, FVKESK. For the CDR3, the DNA is TGTGCCAGCAGCCAAGAAGCACTAGCGGGAGGCCCGGAGCAGTTCTTC. It encodes CASSQEALAGGPEQFF.

The chain links TRBV9 to TRBJ1-6; 7 nucleotides match TRBD1. CDR3 length: 19 amino acids. Germline V CDR1 and CDR2: SGDLS, YYNGEE. Trimming removed 4 bases from V and 0 bases from J; junction bases left unmatched: 13. The CDR3 is CASSPRDSYTSSYNSPLHF. CDR3 DNA sequence: TGTGCCAGCAGCCCGCGGGACAGCTATACAAGCTCCTATAATTCACCCCTCCACTTT.